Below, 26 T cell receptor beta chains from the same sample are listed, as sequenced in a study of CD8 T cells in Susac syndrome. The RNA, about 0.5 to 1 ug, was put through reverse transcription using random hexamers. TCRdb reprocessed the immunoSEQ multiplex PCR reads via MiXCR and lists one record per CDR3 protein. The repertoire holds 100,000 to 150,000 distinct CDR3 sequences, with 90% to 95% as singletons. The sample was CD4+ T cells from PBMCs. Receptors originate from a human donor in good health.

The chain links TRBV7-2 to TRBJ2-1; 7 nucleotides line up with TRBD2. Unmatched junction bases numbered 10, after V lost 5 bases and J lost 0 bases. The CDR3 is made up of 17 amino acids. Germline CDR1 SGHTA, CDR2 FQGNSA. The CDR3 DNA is TGTGCCAGCAGCGGATTACTACTAGCGAGCTCCTACAATGAGCAGTTCTTC. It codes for CASSGLLLASSYNEQFF.

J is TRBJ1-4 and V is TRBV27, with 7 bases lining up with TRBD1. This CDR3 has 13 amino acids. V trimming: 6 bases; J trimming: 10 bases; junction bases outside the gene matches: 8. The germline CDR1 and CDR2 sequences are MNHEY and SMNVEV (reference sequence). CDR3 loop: CASRRQGSGKLFF. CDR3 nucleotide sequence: TGTGCCAGCAGGAGACAGGGAAGTGGAAAACTGTTTTTT.

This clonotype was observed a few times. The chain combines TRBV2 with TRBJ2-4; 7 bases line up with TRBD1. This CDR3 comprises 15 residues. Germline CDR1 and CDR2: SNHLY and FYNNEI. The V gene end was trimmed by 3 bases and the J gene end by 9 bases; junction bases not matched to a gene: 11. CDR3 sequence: CASSDGDRDWGIQYF. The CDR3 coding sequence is TGTGCCAGCAGTGATGGAGACAGGGATTGGGGCATTCAGTACTTC.

This CDR3 reads CATSISPLAKNIQYF. CDR3 bases: TGTGCCACCTCGATTTCTCCCCTAGCCAAAAACATTCAGTACTTC. The chain uses TRBV2 and TRBJ2-4; D unclear. The ends were cut back, 10 bases at V and 0 bases at J, with 16 bases in the middle. The CDR3 is 15 residues long. Germline V CDR1 and CDR2: SNHLY, FYNNEI.

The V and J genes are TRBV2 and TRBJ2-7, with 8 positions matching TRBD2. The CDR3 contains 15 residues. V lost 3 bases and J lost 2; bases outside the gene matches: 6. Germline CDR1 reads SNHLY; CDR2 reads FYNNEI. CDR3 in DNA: TGTGCCAGCAGTGATGAACTAGCGGCCACCTACGAGCAGTACTTC. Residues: CASSDELAATYEQYF.

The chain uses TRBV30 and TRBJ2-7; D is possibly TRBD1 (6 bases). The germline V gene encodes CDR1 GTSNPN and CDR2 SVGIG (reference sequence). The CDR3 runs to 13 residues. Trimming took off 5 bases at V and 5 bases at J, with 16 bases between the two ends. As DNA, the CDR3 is TGTGCCTGGGGGGGACACGGTGCCGACGAGCAGTACTTC. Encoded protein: CAWGGHGADEQYF. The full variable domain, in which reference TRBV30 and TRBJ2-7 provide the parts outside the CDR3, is SQTIHQWPATLVQPVGSPLSLECTVEGTSNPNLYWYRQAAGRGLQLLFYSVGIGQISSEVPQNLSASRPQDRQFILSSKKLLLSDSGFYLCAWGGHGADEQYFGPGTRLTVT.

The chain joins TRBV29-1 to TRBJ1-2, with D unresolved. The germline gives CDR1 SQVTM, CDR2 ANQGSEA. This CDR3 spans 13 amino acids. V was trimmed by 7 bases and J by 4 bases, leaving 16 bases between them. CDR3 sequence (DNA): TGCAGCGCCACACGGAGGGAGGCCTATGGCTACACCTTC. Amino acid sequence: CSATRREAYGYTF.

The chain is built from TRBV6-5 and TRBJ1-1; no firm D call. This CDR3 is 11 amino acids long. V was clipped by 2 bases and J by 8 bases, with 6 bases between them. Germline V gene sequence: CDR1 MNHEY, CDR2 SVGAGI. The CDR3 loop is CASSYKREAFF. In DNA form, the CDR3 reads TGTGCCAGCAGTTACAAGCGGGAAGCTTTCTTT.

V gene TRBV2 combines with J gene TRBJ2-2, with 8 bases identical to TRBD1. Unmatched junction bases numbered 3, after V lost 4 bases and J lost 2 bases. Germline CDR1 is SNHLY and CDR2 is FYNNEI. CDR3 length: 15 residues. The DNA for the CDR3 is TGTGCCAGCAGTGTGGGACAGGTTAACACCGGGGAGCTGTTTTTT. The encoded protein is CASSVGQVNTGELFF. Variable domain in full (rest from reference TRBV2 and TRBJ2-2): EPEVTQTPSHQVTQMGQEVILRCVPISNHLYFYWYRQILGQKVEFLVSFYNNEISEKSEIFDDQFSVERPDGSNFTLKIRSTKLEDSAMYFCASSVGQVNTGELFFGEGSRLTVL.

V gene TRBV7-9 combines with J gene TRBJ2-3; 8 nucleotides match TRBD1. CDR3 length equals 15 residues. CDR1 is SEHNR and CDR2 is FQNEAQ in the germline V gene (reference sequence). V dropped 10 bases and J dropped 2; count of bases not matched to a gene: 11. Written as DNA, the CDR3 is TGTGCCACCGGCGGTGACAGGGGTCCCACAGATACGCAGTATTTT. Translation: CATGGDRGPTDTQYF. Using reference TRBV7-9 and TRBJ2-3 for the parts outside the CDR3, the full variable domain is DTGVSQNPRHKITKRGQNVTFRCDPISEHNRLYWYRQTLGQGPEFLTYFQNEAQLEKSRLLSDRFSAERPKGSFSTLEIQRTEQGDSAMYLCATGGDRGPTDTQYFGPGTRLTVL.

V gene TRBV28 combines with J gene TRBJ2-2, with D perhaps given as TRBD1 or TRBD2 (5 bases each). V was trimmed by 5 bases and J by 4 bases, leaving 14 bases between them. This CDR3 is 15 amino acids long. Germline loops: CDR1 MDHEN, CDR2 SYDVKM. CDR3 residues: CASSVQGALTGELFF. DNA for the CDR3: TGTGCCAGCAGTGTGCAGGGAGCCCTCACCGGGGAGCTGTTTTTT.

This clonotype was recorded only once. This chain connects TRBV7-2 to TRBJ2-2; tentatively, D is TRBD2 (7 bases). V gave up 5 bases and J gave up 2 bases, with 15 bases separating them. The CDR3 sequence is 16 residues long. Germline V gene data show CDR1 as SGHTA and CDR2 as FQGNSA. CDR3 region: CASSRHGGQNTGELFF. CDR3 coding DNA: TGTGCCAGCAGCCGACACGGGGGGCAAAACACCGGGGAGCTGTTTTTT.

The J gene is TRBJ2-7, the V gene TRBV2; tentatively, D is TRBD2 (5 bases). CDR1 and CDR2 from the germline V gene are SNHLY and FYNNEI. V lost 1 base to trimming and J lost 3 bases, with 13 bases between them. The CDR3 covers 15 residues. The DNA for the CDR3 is TGTGCCAGCAGTGAAGAACGGAGGTACCTCTACGAGCAGTACTTC. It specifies CASSEERRYLYEQYF. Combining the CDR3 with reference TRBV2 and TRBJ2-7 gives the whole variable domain EPEVTQTPSHQVTQMGQEVILRCVPISNHLYFYWYRQILGQKVEFLVSFYNNEISEKSEIFDDQFSVERPDGSNFTLKIRSTKLEDSAMYFCASSEERRYLYEQYFGPGTRLTVT.

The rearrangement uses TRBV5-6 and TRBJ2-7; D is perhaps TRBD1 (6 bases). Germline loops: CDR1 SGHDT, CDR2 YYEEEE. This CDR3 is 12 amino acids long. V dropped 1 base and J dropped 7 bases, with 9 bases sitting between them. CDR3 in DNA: TGTGCCAGCAGCTTGACAGGGTTGGAGCAGTACTTC. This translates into CASSLTGLEQYF. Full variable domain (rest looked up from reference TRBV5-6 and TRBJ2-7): DAGVTQSPTHLIKTRGQQVTLRCSPKSGHDTVSWYQQALGQGPQFIFQYYEEEERQRGNFPDRFSGHQFPNYSSELNVNALLLGDSALYLCASSLTGLEQYFGPGTRLTVT.

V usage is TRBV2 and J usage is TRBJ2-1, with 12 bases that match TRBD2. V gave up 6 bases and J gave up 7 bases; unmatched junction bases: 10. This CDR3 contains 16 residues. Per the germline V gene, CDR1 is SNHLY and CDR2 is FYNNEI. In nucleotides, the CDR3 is TGTGCCAGCAGCCGACTAGCGGGAGAGTCTGTGAATGAGCAGTTCTTC. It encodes CASSRLAGESVNEQFF.

The CDR3 DNA reads as TGCAGTGCTACGACAGGGACGGATACGCAGTATTTT. It yields the protein CSATTGTDTQYF. The chain is built from TRBV20-1 and TRBJ2-3; 7 positions match TRBD1. This CDR3 spans 12 amino acids. CDR1 DFQATT and CDR2 SNEGSKA come from the germline V gene (reference sequence). V gave up 4 bases and J gave up 6 bases; unmatched junction bases: 4.

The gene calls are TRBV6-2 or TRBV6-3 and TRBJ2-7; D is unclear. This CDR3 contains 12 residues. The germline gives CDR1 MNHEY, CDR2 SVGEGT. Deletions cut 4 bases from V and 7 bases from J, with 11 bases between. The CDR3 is CASSSRLGEQYF. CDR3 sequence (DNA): TGTGCCAGCAGTTCCAGACTCGGGGAGCAGTACTTC.

The CDR3 sequence is CASRDSGSYNEQFF. In DNA form, the CDR3 reads TGCGCCAGCAGGGATAGCGGGAGTTACAATGAGCAGTTCTTC. The V and J genes are TRBV5-1 and TRBJ2-1; 9 positions agree with TRBD2. J was trimmed by 4 bases and V by 5 bases; bases with no gene match: 4. The length of the CDR3 is 14 residues. Germline CDR1 and CDR2: SGHRS and YFSETQ.

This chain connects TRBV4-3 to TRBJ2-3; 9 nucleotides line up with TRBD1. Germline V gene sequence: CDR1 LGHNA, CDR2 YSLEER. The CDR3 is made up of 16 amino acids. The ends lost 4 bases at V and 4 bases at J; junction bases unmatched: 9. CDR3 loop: CASSLGTGKLADTQYF. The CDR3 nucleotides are TGCGCCAGCAGCCTGGGGACAGGGAAGTTGGCAGATACGCAGTATTTT.

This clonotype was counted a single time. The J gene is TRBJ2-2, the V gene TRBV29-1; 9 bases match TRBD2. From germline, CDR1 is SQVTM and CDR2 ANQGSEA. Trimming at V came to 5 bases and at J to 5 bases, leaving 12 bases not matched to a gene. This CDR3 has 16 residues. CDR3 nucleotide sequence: TGCAGCGTTCGAAATAATAGCGGGAGAAAAACCGGGGAGCTGTTTTTT. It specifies CSVRNNSGRKTGELFF.

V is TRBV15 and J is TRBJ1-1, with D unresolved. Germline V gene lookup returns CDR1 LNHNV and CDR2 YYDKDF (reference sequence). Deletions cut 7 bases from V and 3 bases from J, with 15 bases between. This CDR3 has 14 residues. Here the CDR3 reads CATNYGVPDTEAFF. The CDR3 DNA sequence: TGTGCCACCAACTATGGTGTTCCGGACACTGAAGCTTTCTTT.

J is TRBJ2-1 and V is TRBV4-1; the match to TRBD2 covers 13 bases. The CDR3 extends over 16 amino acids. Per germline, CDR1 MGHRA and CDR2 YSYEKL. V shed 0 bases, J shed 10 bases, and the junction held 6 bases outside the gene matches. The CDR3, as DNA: TGCGCCAGCAGCCAAGAACTAGCGGGAGGGCTAGGAGAGCAGTTCTTC. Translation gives CASSQELAGGLGEQFF.

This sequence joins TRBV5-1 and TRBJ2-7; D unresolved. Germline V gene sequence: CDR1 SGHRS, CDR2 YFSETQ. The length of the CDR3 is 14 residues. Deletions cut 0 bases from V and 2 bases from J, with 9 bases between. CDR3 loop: CASSLEADAYEQYF. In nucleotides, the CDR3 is TGCGCCAGCAGCTTGGAAGCAGACGCCTACGAGCAGTACTTC.

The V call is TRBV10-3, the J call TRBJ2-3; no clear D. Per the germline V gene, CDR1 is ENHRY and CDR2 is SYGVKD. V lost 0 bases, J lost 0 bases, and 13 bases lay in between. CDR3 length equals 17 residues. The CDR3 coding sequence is TGTGCCATCAGTGAGTCGGTCGGTCCATCTAGCACAGATACGCAGTATTTT. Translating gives CAISESVGPSSTDTQYF.

The CDR3: CASSSRAPGQGSSYEQYF. CDR3 coding DNA: TGTGCCAGCAGCTCCCGGGCCCCAGGGCAAGGGAGCTCCTACGAGCAGTACTTC. This chain uses TRBV5-6 with TRBJ2-7; possibly TRBD1 or TRBD2 for D (5 bases each). The CDR3 runs to 18 residues. The germline V and J ends were trimmed by 3 bases and 0 bases, with 22 bases remaining between them. The V gene's germline CDR1 is SGHDT and CDR2 YYEEEE.

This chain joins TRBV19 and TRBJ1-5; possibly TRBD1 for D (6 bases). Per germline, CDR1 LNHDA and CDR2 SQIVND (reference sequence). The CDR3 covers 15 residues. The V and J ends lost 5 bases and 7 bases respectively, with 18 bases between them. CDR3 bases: TGTGCCAGTAGTGCCACCTCTCAGGGGCGGCAGCCCCAGCATTTT. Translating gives CASSATSQGRQPQHF.